These 28 T cell receptor beta chains originate from one sample sequenced in a study of T cells in Graves' hyperthyroidism and ophthalmopathy. Amplification of TCR beta CDR3 regions was performed using RNA transcripts as template. First-round RT-PCR of the TCR CDR3 relied on the HTBI primer set. Using its own MiXCR run on the multiplex PCR reads, TCRdb lists one record per CDR3 protein. Of about 610,000 distinct CDR3 sequences in the sample, more than 15% are singletons; the top ten hold roughly 3%. The sample was blood. All receptors derive from a woman aged 40 to 55 with Graves' ophthalmopathy.

This chain connects TRBV6-1 to TRBJ2-3; tentative D call: TRBD1 (5 bases). The CDR3 extends over 14 amino acids. Germline V CDR1 and CDR2: MNHNS, SASEGT. V dropped 2 bases and J dropped 3 bases, with 9 bases sitting between them. The CDR3 DNA reads TGTGCCAGCAGTGAAAGGGGCGAGACAGATACGCAGTATTTT. Translated: CASSERGETDTQYF.

On this clonotype itself: A single base separates this from a much larger clone, so it may be a read error. The J gene is TRBJ2-5, the V gene TRBV18; possible D gene TRBD1, 6 bases. CDR1 is KGHSH and CDR2 is LQKENI in the germline V gene. CDR3 length: 14 amino acids. CDR3 in amino acids: CVSSPQGRRETQYF. The CDR3 DNA reads TGTGTCAGCTCACCTCAGGGGCGCCGGGAGACCCAGTACTTC.

This clonotype was observed at least ten times. The CDR3 DNA sequence: TGTGCCAGCAGTTTAGTTGGGCAGGAGTACGAGCAGTACTTC. This sequence encodes CASSLVGQEYEQYF. The chain carries TRBV28 and TRBJ2-7; D ambiguous. V lost 2 bases and J 4 bases, leaving 12 bases between the germline ends. Germline lookup yields CDR1 MDHEN and CDR2 SYDVKM. The CDR3 sequence is 14 residues long.

This clonotype was detected ten times or more. The chain recombines TRBV5-1 with TRBJ2-3; D is perhaps TRBD1 (5 bases). CDR1 and CDR2 from the germline V gene are SGHRS and YFSETQ. CDR3 length: 15 residues. The V end lost 1 base, the J end lost 1 base, and 10 bases lay between the germline ends. CDR3 amino acids: CASSLYATGTDTQYF. CDR3 DNA: TGCGCCAGCAGCTTGTACGCGACAGGCACAGATACGCAGTATTTT. The whole variable domain, remainder taken from reference TRBV5-1 and TRBJ2-3, is KAGVTQTPRYLIKTRGQQVTLSCSPISGHRSVSWYQQTPGQGLQFLFEYFSETQRNKGNFPGRFSGRQFSNSRSEMNVSTLELGDSALYLCASSLYATGTDTQYFGPGTRLTVL.

The gene calls are TRBV11-1 and TRBJ2-5; D is unresolved. The germline V and J ends were trimmed by 8 bases and 1 base, with 8 bases remaining between them. The germline gives CDR1 SGHAT, CDR2 FQDESV (reference sequence). This CDR3 spans 12 amino acids. CDR3 coding DNA: TGTGCCAGCGGTGGCAGCCAAGAGACCCAGTACTTC. It translates to CASGGSQETQYF.

In its sample, this clonotype was seen a few times. J is TRBJ2-2 and V is TRBV6-5, with 9 bases identical to TRBD2. The length of the CDR3 is 17 residues. V was clipped by 6 bases and J by 0 bases; unmatched bases: 8. Germline CDR1 reads MNHEY; CDR2 reads SVGAGI. The CDR3 spells CASRIYSGGPNTGELFF. DNA for the CDR3: TGTGCCAGCAGGATTTATAGCGGGGGCCCGAACACCGGGGAGCTGTTTTTT.

The table lists this clonotype with many counts. CDR3 nucleotides: TGTGCCAGCAGTCGACTTCCTCTAGCGAGGCATGAGCAGTTCTTC. Its translation: CASSRLPLARHEQFF. The chain couples TRBV28 to TRBJ2-1; maybe TRBD2 (6 bases). Between the trimmed V and J ends, which lost 5 bases and 8 bases, there was a span of 19 bases. The CDR3 has 15 residues. The germline V gene encodes CDR1 MDHEN and CDR2 SYDVKM. The full variable domain, with the rest looked up from reference TRBV28 and TRBJ2-1, is DVKVTQSSRYLVKRTGEKVFLECVQDMDHENMFWYRQDPGLGLRLIYFSYDVKMKEKGDIPEGYSVSREKKERFSLILESASTNQTSMYLCASSRLPLARHEQFFGPGTRLTVL.

Only a few counts were recorded for this clonotype. The chain combines TRBV20-1 with TRBJ2-5, with D hard to call. Trimming left V 5 bases short and J 1 base short, with 17 bases between. There are 15 residues in the CDR3. Germline V gene data show CDR1 as DFQATT and CDR2 as SNEGSKA (reference sequence). This CDR3 is CSAPSVGAIQETQYF. CDR3 sequence (DNA): TGCAGTGCTCCCTCTGTAGGCGCTATCCAAGAGACCCAGTACTTC.

DNA of the CDR3: TGTGCCAGCAGTTTATGGTACAGGACCGTAGAGAATCAGCCCCAGCATTTT. This codes for CASSLWYRTVENQPQHF. V is TRBV28 and J is TRBJ1-5; weak D call: TRBD1 (5 bases). This CDR3 is built from 17 residues. Germline V gene sequence: CDR1 MDHEN, CDR2 SYDVKM. V was trimmed by 0 bases and J by 4 bases, leaving 16 bases between them.

The genes are TRBV6-5 and TRBJ2-7, with 8 bases identical to TRBD1. Trimming removed 0 bases from V and 6 bases from J; junction bases left unmatched: 7. CDR3 length equals 15 residues. CDR1 and CDR2 from the germline V gene are MNHEY and SVGAGI. The CDR3 DNA reads as TGTGCCAGCAGTTACTCGCAGGGGGCTCTTGGCGAGCAGTACTTC. Protein: CASSYSQGALGEQYF.

Many counts were recorded for this clonotype. The chain links TRBV2 to TRBJ1-1; tentatively, D is TRBD1 (5 bases). The germline gives CDR1 SNHLY, CDR2 FYNNEI. The germline V and J ends were trimmed by 7 bases and 0 bases, with 15 bases remaining between them. This CDR3 region has 15 residues. CDR3 sequence reads: CASTRRRQLNTEAFF. In DNA, the CDR3 is TGTGCCAGCACCCGACGGCGACAGTTGAACACTGAAGCTTTCTTT.

This clonotype occurred many times. The gene calls are TRBV7-2 and TRBJ2-7; D unclear. Germline CDR1 and CDR2: SGHTA and FQGNSA. This CDR3 spans 12 amino acids. V lost 0 bases, J lost 3 bases, and 3 bases lay in between. The CDR3 nucleotides are TGTGCCAGCAGCTTAGCCCTCTACGAGCAGTACTTC. This sequence encodes CASSLALYEQYF. The full variable domain, in which reference TRBV7-2 and TRBJ2-7 provide the parts outside the CDR3, is GAGVSQSPSNKVTEKGKDVELRCDPISGHTALYWYRQSLGQGLEFLIYFQGNSAPDKSGLPSDRFSAERTGGSVSTLTIQRTQQEDSAVYLCASSLALYEQYFGPGTRLTVT.

A few counts support this clonotype. The V call is TRBV5-1, the J call TRBJ2-1; 10 bases agree with TRBD2. Germline V gives CDR1 SGHRS, CDR2 YFSETQ. The CDR3 contains 14 residues. Trimming at V came to 6 bases and at J to 4 bases, leaving 4 bases not matched to a gene. The DNA of the CDR3 is TGCGCCAGCACGAGCGGGGGGGCTTACAATGAGCAGTTCTTC. Protein sequence: CASTSGGAYNEQFF.

At least ten counts were recorded for this clonotype. The V gene is TRBV6-1, the J gene TRBJ2-1, with 7 bases fitting TRBD2. This CDR3 has 17 amino acids. J lost 1 base, V lost 6 bases, and 12 bases had no gene match. Germline V gives CDR1 MNHNS, CDR2 SASEGT. In DNA, the CDR3 is TGTGCCAGCAGCCACGGGGCAGCGGGACCTTCCTACAATGAGCAGTTCTTC. This translates into CASSHGAAGPSYNEQFF.

In this sample, this clonotype turned up many times. The chain uses TRBV3-1 and TRBJ1-1; no firm D call. V was shortened by 1 base and J by 2 bases, with 8 bases between the two germline ends. The CDR3 totals 14 residues. Germline assignment: CDR1 LGHDT and CDR2 YNNKEL (reference sequence). The CDR3 sequence: CASSQVWGNTEAFF. DNA for the CDR3: TGTGCCAGCAGCCAAGTCTGGGGAAACACTGAAGCTTTCTTT.

This clonotype was detected only a few times. The CDR3 spells CASSRSRDIGRQPQHF. CDR3 DNA sequence: TGTGCCAGCAGCCGATCCCGGGATATAGGGCGTCAGCCCCAGCATTTT. The rearrangement joins TRBV2 to TRBJ1-5; D uncertain. CDR1 is SNHLY and CDR2 is FYNNEI in the germline V gene. The CDR3 is 16 residues long. Trimming left V 6 bases short and J 6 bases short, with 21 bases between.

The chain joins TRBV12-3 or TRBV12-4 to TRBJ2-1, with 11 nucleotides matching TRBD2. Trimming cost V 3 bases and J 4 bases; bases outside gene matches: 5. This CDR3 is built from 16 residues. CDR3 amino acids: CASSFGGTSGYNEQFF. CDR3 nucleotides: TGTGCCAGCAGTTTTGGGGGGACTAGCGGTTACAATGAGCAGTTCTTC.

The J gene is TRBJ1-1, the V gene TRBV12-3 or TRBV12-4; D not certain. Trimming took off 5 bases at V and 1 base at J, with 8 bases between the two ends. This CDR3 region has 13 residues. In DNA form, the CDR3 reads TGTGCCAGCAGTCTACACGAGAACACTGAAGCTTTCTTT. Translated, it gives CASSLHENTEAFF.

In regard to this clonotype: One end of the junction does not line up with germline, which may come from a read error. The chain carries TRBV11-2 and TRBJ2-1; TRBD1 agrees at 8 bases. There are 15 residues in the CDR3. Germline V CDR1 and CDR2: SGHAT, FQNNGV. Written as DNA, the CDR3 is TGTGCCAGCAGCCTTTGGACAGGGTTTTACAATGAGCAGTCCTTC. This gives the protein CASSLWTGFYNEQSF. Variable domain in full (rest from reference TRBV11-2 and TRBJ2-1): EAGVAQSPRYKIIEKRQSVAFWCNPISGHATLYWYQQILGQGPKLLIQFQNNGVVDDSQLPKDRFSAERLKGVDSTLKIQPAKLEDSAVYLCASSLWTGFYNEQSFGPGTRLTVL.

This clonotype was seen ten or more times. This rearrangement joins TRBV11-1 to TRBJ1-1; D is uncertain. The CDR3 spans 15 residues. The germline V and J ends were trimmed by 5 bases and 1 base, with 14 bases remaining between them. CDR1 is SGHAT and CDR2 is FQDESV in the germline V gene (reference sequence). CDR3: CASSPGHGENTEAFF. As DNA, the CDR3 is TGTGCCAGCAGCCCGGGTCATGGAGAGAACACTGAAGCTTTCTTT.

This clonotype was seen more than once but under ten times. The V gene is TRBV28, the J gene TRBJ1-5; unclear D gene. V gave up 2 bases and J gave up 0 bases, with 14 bases separating them. The CDR3 loop spans 17 amino acids. Germline CDR1 reads MDHEN; CDR2 reads SYDVKM. CDR3 bases: TGTGCCAGCAGTTTAGGGCAGAATCCAACTAGCAATCAGCCCCAGCATTTT. It codes for CASSLGQNPTSNQPQHF.

The J gene is TRBJ2-7, the V gene TRBV30, with 9 nucleotides matching TRBD1. The germline CDR1 and CDR2 sequences are GTSNPN and SVGIG (reference sequence). CDR3 length: 14 amino acids. V shed 2 bases and J 5 bases; nucleotides not matched to a gene: 7. DNA of the CDR3: TGTGCCTGGAGTCGGGGGACAGGGTCGGACGAGCAGTACTTC. Translating gives CAWSRGTGSDEQYF. Full variable domain (rest looked up from reference TRBV30 and TRBJ2-7): SQTIHQWPATLVQPVGSPLSLECTVEGTSNPNLYWYRQAAGRGLQLLFYSVGIGQISSEVPQNLSASRPQDRQFILSSKKLLLSDSGFYLCAWSRGTGSDEQYFGPGTRLTVT.

The V and J genes are TRBV6-1 and TRBJ1-1; the D is unclear. Germline V CDR1 and CDR2: MNHNS, SASEGT. The V end lost 4 bases, the J end lost 0 bases, and 12 bases lay between the germline ends. This CDR3 contains 15 residues. The DNA for the CDR3 is TGTGCCAGCAGTGCCCCTCTTAGGATGAACACTGAAGCTTTCTTT. Protein: CASSAPLRMNTEAFF.

This clonotype showed up many times. The chain joins TRBV20-1 to TRBJ2-1, with TRBD2 matching 9 bases. There are 15 residues in the CDR3. Looked up from germline, CDR1 is DFQATT and CDR2 is SNEGSKA (reference sequence). With V trimmed by 6 bases and J by 3 bases, 9 bases remained unmatched. In DNA form, the CDR3 reads TGCAGTGCGCCTGGGTCAGCGGGAGGCTACAATGAGCAGTTCTTC. Translating gives CSAPGSAGGYNEQFF.

This clonotype has ten or more counts. The chain carries TRBV12-3 or TRBV12-4 and TRBJ2-1; maybe TRBD2 (5 bases). The CDR3 contains 15 residues. CDR3 nucleotides: TGTGCGAGCGCGACGCGGGTGGTCTCCTACAATGAGCAGTTCTTC. It codes for CASATRVVSYNEQFF.

This clonotype has only a few counts. This chain joins TRBV7-9 and TRBJ2-2; 7 bases are a match to TRBD1. V shed 5 bases and J 1 base; nucleotides not matched to a gene: 7. CDR3 length: 16 amino acids. Germline V lookup: CDR1 SEHNR, CDR2 FQNEAQ (reference sequence). CDR3 loop: CASSPHRGLNTGELFF. The CDR3 coding sequence is TGTGCCAGCAGCCCTCACAGGGGTTTGAACACCGGGGAGCTGTTTTTT.

The chain links TRBV6-2 or TRBV6-3 to TRBJ2-1; weak D call: TRBD2 (6 bases). Germline V gene lookup returns CDR1 MNHEY and CDR2 SVGEGT. CDR3 size: 17 residues. V lost 2 bases and J 3 bases, leaving 17 bases between the germline ends. The CDR3 loop reads CASSYGWDSRDYNEQFF. Here the CDR3 DNA reads TGTGCCAGCAGTTACGGTTGGGACTCACGAGACTACAATGAGCAGTTCTTC.

This chain uses TRBV18 with TRBJ1-1, with TRBD1 identical over 9 bases. Per the germline V gene, CDR1 is KGHSH and CDR2 is LQKENI. The CDR3 is 18 amino acids. V was pared by 4 bases and J by 5 bases, with 17 bases of the junction left unmatched. This CDR3 reads CASSRTSQTGGNGTEAFF. The CDR3 DNA follows: TGTGCCAGCTCACGAACCTCCCAGACAGGGGGGAACGGAACTGAAGCTTTCTTT.